The entry below gives a single TCR beta chain sequence along with its context. Germline V CDR1 and CDR2: LNHDA, SQIVND (reference sequence). The V end was cut by 6 bases, the J end by 6 bases, with 14 bases between. There are 13 residues in the CDR3. There were TCR beta CDR3 regions amplified from RNA transcripts. HTBI primers were used for first-round RT-PCR of the TCR CDR3. MiXCR, applied by TCRdb to the multiplex PCR reads, yields one record per CDR3 protein. Of fewer than 550,000 distinct CDR3 sequences in the sample, 15% to 17% were seen once. These data are taken from a study of T cells in Graves' hyperthyroidism and ophthalmopathy.

The genes are TRBV19 and TRBJ1-2, with D unclear. This TCR was recovered from a woman between 18 and 29 years old with Graves' hyperthyroidism. The sequencing input was blood. CDR3 bases: TGTGCCAGTAGGCTCCGGGAAGAGGATGGCTACACCTTC. It codes for CASRLREEDGYTF.